This record looks at one T cell receptor beta chain sequence and its context. The data originate from a study of blood T cell repertoires in COVID-19. Study-level background: Acute-phase and convalescent COVID-19 samples originated in the United States, Italy and Spain. Sample material is recorded as cDNA or gDNA derived from T cells, B-cell-depleted T cells, or PBMCs.

In the authors' methods: Estimation of nucleated cell counts relied on the amplification of reference gene primers. Only in-frame clones appear in the TCRdb table, and some are missing; sequencing was by immunoSEQ multiplex PCR. V and J calls and clone size are given by that table; D and trimming were obtained from the DNA. The sample includes about 130,000 clones, 70% to 80% seen only once; the top ten take 9.5% to 13%. The CDR3 runs 14 residues. Looked up from germline, CDR1 is MDHEN and CDR2 is SYDVKM. V shed 7 bases and J shed 8 bases, with 18 bases lying between them. The TCR originated in a man aged 60-69 years who had recovered from COVID-19. Sequencing was done on a sample of peripheral blood. This rearrangement joins TRBV28 to TRBJ1-5; the D gene is possibly TRBD1 (5 bases). CDR3 protein: CASTPGHRGEPQHF. DNA of the CDR3: TGTGCCAGCACCCCTGGACACCGCGGGGAGCCCCAGCATTTT.